This T cell receptor beta chain was recorded in a study of OX40 agonist ivuxolimab in advanced cancers. About the full investigation: Ivuxolimab was an agonistic, fully human IgG2 monoclonal antibody directed against OX40 (CD134), a costimulatory receptor. Partial responses occurred in three dose-escalation patients, of whom one had hepatocellular carcinoma and two had cutaneous melanoma. The purpose of peripheral TCRbeta sequencing was to test whether ivuxolimab changed TCR sequence diversity and led to clonal T-cell expansion. The dose-escalation cohort was 82.7% male with a mean age of about 58 years, ranging from roughly 23 to 79. Intravenous ivuxolimab was administered to patients every 2 weeks at six dose levels: 0.01, 0.1, 0.3, 1.5, 3 and 10 mg/kg. Prior anti-PD-1, anti-PD-L1 or anti-CTLA-4 therapy was permitted, and 35% to 40% of dose-escalation patients had received checkpoint inhibitors. Of the roughly 51 patients in dose escalation, 19 had hepatocellular carcinoma, about 15 had melanoma, 9 had renal cell carcinoma and 9 had head and neck cancer. The paper describes the monotherapy dose-escalation part (N of about 57 patients) of the phase I trial of ivuxolimab. What the research found in general, with its limitations: At doses of 0.1 to 3.0 mg/kg, clonal expansion of both CD4+ and CD8+ blood T cells was observed from baseline to week 6. After ivuxolimab, CD8+ T cells had more expanded clones than CD4+ T cells on average. The antigen specificity of the clonally expanded peripheral T cells was not determined. In the 0.1-3.0 mg/kg groups, partial responders were among the patients with the lowest normalized peripheral clonal expansion, particularly in CD8+ T cells. Low levels of normalized T-cell clonal expansion were also seen in some nonresponding patients.

Genomic DNA was extracted from sorted cells for sequencing of the TCRbeta CDR3 region. TCRbeta CDR3 regions were sequenced using the immunoSEQ Assay. Entries here come from immuneACCESS through TCRdb and include only in-frame sequences with V and J called. Some clones fail to appear in such tables; in the studies checked, an unresolved V gene covers under half of the shortfall, and the cause of the remainder is unknown. This sample comprises some 64,000 clones, around 90% of them detected only once. Of the sample, 25% falls within the top ten clones. V is shortened by 2 bases, J by 2 bases, and the region joining them spans 7 bases. From a lookup of the germline V gene, CDR1 and CDR2 are SGHNT and YENEEA. Reading from cysteine to phenylalanine, the CDR3 counts 13 amino acids. CDR3 DNA is the only sequence kept; it has 39 bases, read in frame from the first base. With respect to this clone: The target of this receptor is not known. Base quality data are lacking; no much larger clone is found one base away.

Patients with autoimmune disease history or receiving systemic immunosuppression were excluded from the trial. In every dose cohort, peripheral blood was drawn for TCR sequencing at baseline, cycle 4 day 1, and cycle 7 day 1. Samples came from an open-label, multicenter, first-in-human phase I dose-escalation trial of ivuxolimab. Adults with locally advanced or metastatic melanoma, renal cell carcinoma, hepatocellular carcinoma or head and neck squamous cell carcinoma were enrolled in the trial. CD4+ and CD8+ T cells were sorted separately from peripheral blood before TCR sequencing. The source was CD4+ or CD8+ T cells sorted from blood, collected in a trial of the OX40 agonist ivuxolimab. The sequence joins TRBV11-3 to TRBJ2-7; the D gene is possibly TRBD2, with 5 bases matching. This clonotype was sampled from an adult with an advanced solid tumor such as melanoma, head and neck, liver or kidney cancer. The encoded CDR3 is CASSLRGTYEQYF. The DNA sequence is TGTGCCAGCAGCTTACGGGGAACCTACGAGCAGTACTTC.